The source of this T cell receptor (beta chain) is a study of blood T cell repertoires in COVID-19. At the level of the study: COVID-19 samples collected from the United States, Italy and Spain covered acute and convalescent phases. T cells, B-cell-depleted T cells, or PBMCs provided the cDNA or gDNA that served as material.

Germline loops: CDR1 MDHEN, CDR2 SYDVKM. Trimming removed 3 bases from V and 6 bases from J, with 21 bases in between. This CDR3 is built from 17 residues. In the original processing: How many nucleated cells were present was estimated from reference gene primer amplification. TCRdb's copy holds only in-frame clones and misses some; the assay was immunoSEQ multiplex PCR. That table supplies the V and J calls and clone size; D and trimming were determined from the DNA. The sample has hundreds of thousands of clones, about 85% seen once; the top ten hold around 3%. V and J are TRBV28 and TRBJ1-5; possibly TRBD1 for D (6 bases). The sequence derives from a man aged 18 to 29 with active or convalescent COVID-19. The sequenced sample consisted of peripheral blood. The CDR3 region is CASSFLRQAHQGQPQHF. The CDR3 DNA is TGTGCCAGCAGTTTCCTACGACAGGCCCACCAGGGTCAGCCCCAGCATTTT. The full variable domain, completed using reference TRBV28 and TRBJ1-5, is DVKVTQSSRYLVKRTGEKVFLECVQDMDHENMFWYRQDPGLGLRLIYFSYDVKMKEKGDIPEGYSVSREKKERFSLILESASTNQTSMYLCASSFLRQAHQGQPQHFGDGTRLSIL.